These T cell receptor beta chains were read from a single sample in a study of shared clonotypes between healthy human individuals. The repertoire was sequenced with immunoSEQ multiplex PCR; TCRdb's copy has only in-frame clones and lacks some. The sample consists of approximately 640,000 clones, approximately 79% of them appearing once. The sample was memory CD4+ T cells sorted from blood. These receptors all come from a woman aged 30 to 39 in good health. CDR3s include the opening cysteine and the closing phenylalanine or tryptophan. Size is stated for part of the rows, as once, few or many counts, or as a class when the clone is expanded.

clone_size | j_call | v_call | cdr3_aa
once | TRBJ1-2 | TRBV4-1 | CASSRAQGGDGYTF
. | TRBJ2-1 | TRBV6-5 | CASSRGSGYNEQFF
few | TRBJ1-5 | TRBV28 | CASSLYDRGYQPQHF
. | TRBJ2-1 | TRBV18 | CASSPRTSGYNEQFF
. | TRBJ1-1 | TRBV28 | CASTIPEGQGLRAFF
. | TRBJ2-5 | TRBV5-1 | CASSLVVGQETQYF
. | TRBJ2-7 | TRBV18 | CASSPNGGIGYEQYF
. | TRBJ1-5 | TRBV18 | CASSQNSNQPQHF
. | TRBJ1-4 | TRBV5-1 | CASKGGEEKLFF
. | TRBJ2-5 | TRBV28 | CASSSTTGGFETQYF
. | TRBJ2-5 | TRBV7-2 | CASSGQGNRETQYF
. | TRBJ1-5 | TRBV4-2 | CASSQATGSERGYSNQPQHF
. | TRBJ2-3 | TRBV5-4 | CASSLAAPTDTQYF
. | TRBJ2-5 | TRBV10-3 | CAISALPPGGETQYF
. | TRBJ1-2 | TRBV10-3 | CAIRRGGYGYTF
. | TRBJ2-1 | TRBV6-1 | CASSEAPAEQFF
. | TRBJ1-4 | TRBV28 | CASSQPGQTKTNEKLFF
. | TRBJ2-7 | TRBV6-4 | CASSQEGASSYEQYF
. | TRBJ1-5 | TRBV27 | CASSGGIRNQPQHF
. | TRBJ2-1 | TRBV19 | CASRIGPEGDEQFF
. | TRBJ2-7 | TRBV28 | CASSLMTGGFEQYF
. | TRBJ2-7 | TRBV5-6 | CASSLGSGVYEQYF
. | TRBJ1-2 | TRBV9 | CASSRETWSYTF
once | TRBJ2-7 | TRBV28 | CASSPRGASGRGYEQYF
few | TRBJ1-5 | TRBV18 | CASSLTGRDQPQHF
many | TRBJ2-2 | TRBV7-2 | CASSLVPFSGSRSYGELFF
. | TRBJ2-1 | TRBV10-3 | CAAASGTNPNEQFF
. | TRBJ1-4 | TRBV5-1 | CASSSTGGFEKLFF
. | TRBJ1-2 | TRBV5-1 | CASGVDGHRYTF
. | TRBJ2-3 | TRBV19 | CASSVRTGTRGTDTQYF
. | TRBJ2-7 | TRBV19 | CASGVPGQNEQYF